The 31 T cell receptor beta chains listed next were all sequenced from one sample in a study of blood T cells in healthy people across ages. Next came a second PCR, run for roughly 7 to 12 cycles, which used a sample-barcoded 5' primer along with a J-beta primer mix. TCRdb fed the 5' RACE reads into MiXCR, producing one record per CDR3 protein. The table lists 1.5 million to 2 million distinct CDR3 sequences, roughly 52% of them singletons. Source material: blood. The source of these receptors is a middle-aged woman in good health.

The chain employs TRBV29-1 and TRBJ2-3; tentatively, D is TRBD1 (5 bases). The V gene lost 4 bases and the J gene lost 2 bases, with 10 bases spanning the gap. The CDR3 runs 13 residues. The germline gives CDR1 SQVTM, CDR2 ANQGSEA. The CDR3: CSVAGIYTDTQYF. CDR3 coding DNA: TGCAGCGTTGCAGGGATCTACACAGATACGCAGTATTTT.

The chain recombines TRBV4-1 with TRBJ2-3; D is perhaps TRBD1 or TRBD2 (5 bases each). The CDR3 extends over 16 amino acids. Germline V gene lookup returns CDR1 MGHRA and CDR2 YSYEKL. The germline V and J ends were trimmed by 4 bases and 4 bases, with 18 bases remaining between them. This CDR3 is CASSLRTGASADTQYF. In DNA form, the CDR3 reads TGCGCCAGCAGCCTCAGGACCGGGGCGAGCGCAGATACGCAGTATTTT.

CDR3: CATRGNIQYF. In DNA, the CDR3 is TGTGCCACCCGGGGGAACATTCAGTACTTC. V and J are TRBV2 and TRBJ2-4; D perhaps matches TRBD2 (6 bases). Trimming cost V 10 bases and J 7 bases, with 8 bases left between them. This CDR3 has 10 amino acids. CDR1 is SNHLY, CDR2 FYNNEI, per germline.

The CDR3 region has the DNA TGTGCCAGCAGCCAAGTTTGGGGGAATACTTCACCCCTCCACTTT. Translation gives CASSQVWGNTSPLHF. The gene calls are TRBV3-1 and TRBJ1-6; D may be TRBD1 (5 bases). The germline gives CDR1 LGHDT, CDR2 YNNKEL (reference sequence). V shed 1 base and J shed 9 bases, with 13 bases lying between them. This CDR3 is built from 15 residues.

This clonotype appeared a few times. This may stem from a read error, because a much larger clone lies one nucleotide away. The chain uses TRBV2 and TRBJ2-5; TRBD1 matches at 7 bases. CDR3 length: 13 amino acids. Germline V CDR1 and CDR2: SNHLY, FYNNEI. V shed 4 bases and J 2 bases; nucleotides not matched to a gene: 1. CDR3 nucleotides: TGTGCCAGCAGTGGGGACAGACAAGAGACCCAGTACTTC. It is translated as CASSGDRQETQYF.

In DNA, the CDR3 is TGTGCCAGCAGGAGAACAGGGAGGTACGAGCAGTACTTC. Amino acid sequence: CASRRTGRYEQYF. V usage is TRBV6-5 and J usage is TRBJ2-5, with D tentatively TRBD1 or TRBD2 (6 bases each). Near its end, the DNA agrees better with TRBJ2-7, so the J call may be wrong. In germline, CDR1 is MNHEY, CDR2 SVGAGI. The CDR3 loop spans 13 amino acids.

The rearrangement joins TRBV20-1 to TRBJ2-5; D remains unclear. Trimming took off 2 bases at V and 4 bases at J, with 17 bases between the two ends. Germline V gene lookup returns CDR1 DFQATT and CDR2 SNEGSKA (reference sequence). This CDR3 is built from 15 residues. CDR3 protein: CSARKGASGRETQYF. In nucleotides, the CDR3 is TGCAGTGCTAGAAAGGGTGCCAGTGGTCGAGAGACCCAGTACTTC.

Comments on this clonotype: One junction end does not reproduce the germline sequence, and a read error may be involved. The chain is built from TRBV7-2 and TRBJ2-5; 7 bases are a match to TRBD1. Germline CDR1 reads SGHTA; CDR2 reads FQGNSA. The CDR3 loop spans 15 amino acids. The CDR3 DNA reads as TGTGCCAGCAGCCTTAGGGGACAGACCCAAGGGACCCAGTACTTC. It yields the protein CASSLRGQTQGTQYF.

V is TRBV11-2 and J is TRBJ1-2; no definite D call. Germline CDR1 SGHAT, CDR2 FQNNGV. CDR3 length: 13 residues. V was pared by 6 bases and J by 5 bases, with 13 bases between. As DNA, the CDR3 is TGTGCCAGCAGATCCCCCTTGGGGTATGGCTACACCTTC. It encodes CASRSPLGYGYTF. The full variable domain, rest sourced from reference TRBV11-2 and TRBJ1-2, is EAGVAQSPRYKIIEKRQSVAFWCNPISGHATLYWYQQILGQGPKLLIQFQNNGVVDDSQLPKDRFSAERLKGVDSTLKIQPAKLEDSAVYLCASRSPLGYGYTFGSGTRLTVV.

This clonotype has just a few counts. The chain recombines TRBV4-1 with TRBJ2-7; 14 bases map to TRBD2. The V and J ends lost 5 bases and 7 bases, in that order; junction bases with no gene match: 7. This CDR3 region has 15 residues. Germline values: CDR1 MGHRA, CDR2 YSYEKL. The CDR3 DNA sequence: TGCGCCAGCAGCAACCTCCGGACTAGCGGGGGGGAGCAGTACTTC. Its translation is CASSNLRTSGGEQYF.

The rearrangement uses TRBV27 and TRBJ2-1; possibly TRBD2 for D (5 bases). Trimming shortened V by 7 bases and J by 6 bases, and 22 bases separated the two germline ends. In germline, CDR1 is MNHEY, CDR2 SMNVEV (reference sequence). CDR3 length: 16 residues. CDR3 sequence reads: CASNFLPSPSSNEQFF. In DNA form, the CDR3 reads TGTGCCAGCAATTTTCTACCTAGCCCTTCGTCCAATGAGCAGTTCTTC.

In DNA form, the CDR3 reads TGTGCCAGCAGTGAACAGTGGGACGAGCAGTACTTC. Amino acids: CASSEQWDEQYF. This sequence joins TRBV2 and TRBJ2-4; D call uncertain. The J call could be wrong; TRBJ2-7 is a better fit for the DNA end. The CDR3 runs to 12 residues. Germline CDR1 reads SNHLY; CDR2 reads FYNNEI.

Ten or more counts support this clonotype. The gene calls are TRBV4-3 and TRBJ1-5; 7 nucleotides line up with TRBD1. Germline CDR1 is LGHNA and CDR2 is YSLEER. With 4 bases clipped from V and 4 bases from J, the junction kept 7 bases outside the gene matches. The CDR3 loop spans 15 amino acids. The CDR3, as DNA: TGCGCCAGCAGCCTTTATTCCAGGGGGAATCAGCCCCAGCATTTT. Translation gives CASSLYSRGNQPQHF.

The chain has TRBV7-2 and TRBJ2-5; 8 positions agree with TRBD2. Trimming cost V 1 base and J 0 bases; bases outside gene matches: 10. CDR1 is SGHTA, CDR2 FQGNSA, per germline. The CDR3 extends over 18 amino acids. The CDR3 DNA reads as TGTGCCAGCAGCTTAGTCGGGGGGGCGATGAAGTACCAAGAGACCCAGTACTTC. Translating gives CASSLVGGAMKYQETQYF.

The chain combines TRBV6-5 with TRBJ2-4; D remains ambiguous. With 4 bases removed from V and 14 bases from J, the gap between germline ends came to 15 bases. Germline CDR1 MNHEY, CDR2 SVGAGI. The CDR3 is 12 amino acids. The CDR3 spells CASSCSGRDEYF. The CDR3 region has the DNA TGTGCCAGCAGTTGCTCCGGACGAGACGAGTACTTC.

This sequence joins TRBV27 and TRBJ2-1; D perhaps matches TRBD1 (5 bases). V shed 5 bases and J shed 6 bases, with 17 bases lying between them. The CDR3 is 15 amino acids. Germline V gene data show CDR1 as MNHEY and CDR2 as SMNVEV (reference sequence). CDR3 bases: TGTGCCAGCAGTCCCCGAAGGGGCCCGAGCAATGAGCAGTTCTTC. This translates into CASSPRRGPSNEQFF.

This chain connects TRBV7-9 to TRBJ1-1; TRBD1 might be the D (5 bases). The CDR3 is 18 residues long. CDR1 SEHNR and CDR2 FQNEAQ come from the germline V gene (reference sequence). The V end was cut by 1 base, the J end by 4 bases, with 22 bases between. This chain's CDR3 is CASSLGGQGFSRSTEAFF. The CDR3 coding sequence is TGTGCCAGCAGCTTAGGAGGGCAGGGATTCAGCCGGAGCACTGAAGCTTTCTTT.

The sample holds one count of this clonotype. The J gene is TRBJ2-1, the V gene TRBV12-3 or TRBV12-4; D could derive from TRBD1 or TRBD2 (5 bases each). The CDR3 sequence is 15 residues long. V was shortened by 3 bases and J by 13 bases, with 22 bases between the two germline ends. CDR3 in DNA: TGTGCCAGCAGTTTTTCGAACAGTTTGGGGGAGACCCAGTTCTTC. This translates into CASSFSNSLGETQFF.

This chain links TRBV10-3 with TRBJ2-1; 8 bases match TRBD2. The closer fit of TRBJ2-7 to the DNA end suggests the J call may be wrong. Looked up from germline, CDR1 is ENHRY and CDR2 is SYGVKD. The CDR3 runs to 15 residues. CDR3 region: CAISQTSGLYNEQYF. The CDR3 DNA reads as TGTGCCATCAGCCAAACTAGCGGCCTTTACAATGAGCAGTACTTC.

The gene calls are TRBV11-3 and TRBJ2-4; tentative D call: TRBD1 (6 bases). The end of the DNA fits TRBJ2-7 better, so the J call may be wrong. The CDR3 loop spans 15 amino acids. Germline V gives CDR1 SGHNT, CDR2 YENEEA. This CDR3 reads CASSLAGGVTYEQYF. The CDR3, as DNA: TGTGCCAGCAGCTTAGCTGGGGGCGTCACCTACGAGCAGTACTTC.

The rearrangement links TRBV5-1 to TRBJ2-6; 7 bases match TRBD2. This CDR3 spans 14 amino acids. Germline CDR1 reads SGHRS; CDR2 reads YFSETQ. The junction had 3 bases not matched to a gene; V was cut back by 3 bases and J by 6 bases. The CDR3 sequence is CASSWGGLANVLTF. In DNA, the CDR3 is TGCGCCAGCAGCTGGGGAGGGTTGGCCAACGTCCTGACTTTC.

The J gene is TRBJ2-5, the V gene TRBV7-8, with a possible D match to TRBD1 (6 bases). V was trimmed by 3 bases and J by 5 bases, leaving 16 bases between them. In germline, CDR1 is SGHVS, CDR2 FQNEAQ. This CDR3 is 15 amino acids long. The CDR3 protein is CASSLSAGAVETQYF. CDR3 nucleotides: TGTGCCAGCAGCTTGAGTGCAGGGGCCGTGGAGACCCAGTACTTC.

The CDR3 protein is CASSRRDTQETQYF. The DNA of the CDR3 is TGTGCCAGCAGCCGCCGGGACACCCAAGAGACCCAGTACTTC. The chain carries TRBV6-5 and TRBJ2-5, with D possibly being TRBD1 (6 bases). CDR3 size: 14 residues. Germline assignment: CDR1 MNHEY and CDR2 SVGAGI. The ends were cut back, 6 bases at V and 1 base at J, with 12 bases in the middle.

This clonotype came up a few times. J is TRBJ1-2 and V is TRBV27, with D possibly matching TRBD1 (5 bases). V was trimmed by 0 bases and J by 8 bases, leaving 13 bases between them. The CDR3 length is 14 residues. Germline lookup yields CDR1 MNHEY and CDR2 SMNVEV (reference sequence). CDR3 loop: CASSLSGRVDGYTF. The DNA of the CDR3 is TGTGCCAGCAGTTTATCGGGCAGGGTCGACGGCTACACCTTC.

The chain combines TRBV29-1 with TRBJ1-2; no definite D call. V was clipped by 2 bases and J by 6 bases, with 10 bases between them. Germline CDR1 SQVTM, CDR2 ANQGSEA. CDR3 length: 12 residues. CDR3 residues: CSVESGVNGYTF. Here the CDR3 DNA reads TGCAGCGTTGAATCCGGGGTGAATGGCTACACCTTC.

The J gene is TRBJ1-1, the V gene TRBV25-1; maybe TRBD1 (5 bases). Trimming cost V 3 bases and J 4 bases, with 9 bases left between them. The CDR3 consists of 13 residues. The germline V gene encodes CDR1 MGHDK and CDR2 SYGVNS. CDR3 region: CASSEWGLTEAFF. CDR3 DNA: TGTGCCAGCAGTGAGTGGGGACTCACTGAAGCTTTCTTT.

The chain joins TRBV27 to TRBJ2-7, with TRBD1 identical over 10 bases. The J call may be in error: the DNA end matches TRBJ2-5 better. This CDR3 has 16 amino acids. Germline CDR1 reads MNHEY; CDR2 reads SMNVEV (reference sequence). The DNA for the CDR3 is TGTGCCAGCAGATCACCTCGACAGGGGGCAGGGGAGACCCAGTACTTC. Translation gives CASRSPRQGAGETQYF.

Turning to this clonotype: An end of the junction differs from the germline gene, which may be a read error. The chain employs TRBV12-3 or TRBV12-4 and TRBJ2-7; TRBD1 agrees at 9 bases. The CDR3 sequence is 15 residues long. The CDR3 loop is CVSSTRRDRVHEQYF. The DNA of the CDR3 is TGTGTCAGCAGTACAAGACGGGACAGGGTCCACGAGCAGTACTTC.

There are a few counts of this clonotype. This chain uses TRBV6-5 with TRBJ2-3; TRBD2 matches 9 bases. The CDR3 covers 15 residues. V trimming: 0 bases; J trimming: 5 bases; junction bases outside the gene matches: 3. The germline V gene has CDR1 MNHEY and CDR2 SVGAGI. CDR3 sequence: CASSYSGLAIDTQYF. CDR3 DNA: TGTGCCAGCAGTTACTCCGGACTAGCGATAGATACGCAGTATTTT.

This clonotype was counted only a few times. The V call is TRBV7-2, the J call TRBJ2-6; the D is unclear. This CDR3 has 18 residues. The V gene's germline CDR1 is SGHTA and CDR2 FQGNSA. The ends were cut back, 2 bases at V and 2 bases at J, with 16 bases in the middle. CDR3 coding DNA: TGTGCCAGCAGCTTATCCACAGCGTTAAGGACTGGGGCCAACGTCCTGACTTTC. Translation: CASSLSTALRTGANVLTF.

This clonotype came up a few times. This chain uses TRBV5-1 with TRBJ1-6, with D perhaps TRBD1 (5 bases). This CDR3 spans 14 amino acids. Germline values: CDR1 SGHRS, CDR2 YFSETQ. The ends were cut back, 0 bases at V and 9 bases at J, with 10 bases in the middle. CDR3 residues: CASSLGQQSSPLHF. The CDR3 region has the DNA TGCGCCAGCAGCTTGGGACAGCAGTCTTCACCCCTCCACTTT.